This T cell receptor (beta chain) was captured in a study of T-cell reconstitution after alpha-beta-depleted transplantation in children. General study points: Hyperexpanded clones declined; after one year, newly produced T cells mostly supplied diversity. At day 60, the high TCRbeta diversity found in some patients originated from recipient T cells and thymic progenitors that had survived. Several hundred rapidly expanded clones from non-depleted graft cells reportedly supplied alpha-beta T cells about two months post-transplant.

This clonotype has more than one count but fewer than ten. The antigen is undetermined. TCRbeta library construction was performed incorporating unique molecular identifiers. MiXCR, applied by TCRdb to the PCR reads, yields one record per CDR3 protein. The data hold 600,000 or so distinct CDR3 sequences, with roughly 23% observed a single time. V shed 5 bases and J 0 bases; nucleotides not matched to a gene: 10. This CDR3 comprises 18 residues. CDR1 and CDR2 (germline): MDHEN, SYDVKM. The sequence was obtained from a boy less than two years old who had a stem cell transplant for acute myeloid leukemia, so the T cells may come from the graft donor. Sequenced material: PBMCs, mostly from graft donor cells, taken 360 days after TCRalphabeta/CD19-depleted stem cell transplant. The gene calls are TRBV28 and TRBJ2-6; 7 bases match TRBD1. CDR3 loop: CASSVTDRPSSGANVLTF. In DNA form, the CDR3 reads TGTGCCAGCAGTGTCACGGACAGGCCGAGCTCTGGGGCCAACGTCCTGACTTTC.